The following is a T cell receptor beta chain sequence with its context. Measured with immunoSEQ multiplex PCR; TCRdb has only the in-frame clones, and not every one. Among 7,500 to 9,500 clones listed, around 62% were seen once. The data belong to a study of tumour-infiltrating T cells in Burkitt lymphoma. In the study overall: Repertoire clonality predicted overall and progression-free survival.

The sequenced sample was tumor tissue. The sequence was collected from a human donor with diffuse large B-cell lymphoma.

In DNA form, the CDR3 reads TGTGCCAGCAGCTTAGGGGGGGACACTGAAGCTTTCTTT. It yields the protein CASSLGGDTEAFF. This chain connects TRBV7-9 to TRBJ1-1; perhaps TRBD1 as D (5 bases). In germline, CDR1 is SEHNR, CDR2 FQNEAQ (reference sequence). The CDR3 consists of 13 residues. V gave up 1 base and J gave up 3 bases, with 6 bases separating them.